This T cell receptor beta chain was sequenced for a study of preoperative IRX-2 immunotherapy in early breast cancer. Germline loops: CDR1 LGHNT, CDR2 FRNRAP. This CDR3 region has 16 residues. Assay used: immunoSEQ multiplex PCR; TCRdb lists only in-frame clones, some missing. The table records about 32,000 clones, around 86% of them present only once. The treatment is: preoperative locoregional IRX-2 cytokine immunotherapy. The receptor's source is a human donor with breast cancer. The input for sequencing was lymph node tissue, taken from a patient treated with IRX-2 immunotherapy. The chain joins TRBV12-5 to TRBJ1-1, with 11 positions matching TRBD1. DNA of the CDR3: TGTGCCAGCGGAAGGGACAGGGGGTCCCTGAACACTGAAGCTTTCTTT. Translating it yields CASGRDRGSLNTEAFF. Combining the CDR3 with reference TRBV12-5 and TRBJ1-1 gives the whole variable domain DARVTQTPRHKVTEMGQEVTMRCQPILGHNTVFWYRQTMMQGLELLAYFRNRAPLDDSGMPKDRFSAEMPDATLATLKIQPSEPRDSAVYFCASGRDRGSLNTEAFFGQGTRLTVV.